This TCR beta chain was sequenced in a study of CD8+CD57+ T cells in acquired aplastic anemia. For the study at large: Average DNA yield from sorted CD4+ and CD8+ cells was roughly 3 ug.

The TCR beta profiling, which covered VDJ combination and CDR3 sequence, was carried out using genomic DNA as the template. TCRdb used MiXCR to reprocess the reads, holding one entry per CDR3 protein. The data show about 200,000 distinct CDR3 sequences, with around three fifths seen just once and roughly three fifths held by the top ten. Per the germline V gene, CDR1 is SEHNR and CDR2 is FQNEAQ (reference sequence). CDR3 size: 14 residues. V was trimmed by 1 base and J by 10 bases, leaving 11 bases between them. Whoever was chosen for sequencing had shown CD8+CD57+ cell expansion by flow cytometry. The chain carries TRBV7-9 and TRBJ1-6; D gene ambiguous. The TCR comes from a human donor with aplastic anemia. The source material was sorted CD4+, CD8+, or CD8+CD57+ T cells (not recorded which) from PBMCs. CDR3 sequence reads: CASSLGGVASPLHF. In nucleotides, the CDR3 is TGTGCCAGCAGCTTAGGGGGAGTAGCCTCACCCCTCCACTTT.